The 9 T cell receptor beta chains presented below share a single source sample, sequenced in a study of blood T cell repertoires in COVID-19. Data came from immunoSEQ multiplex PCR; TCRdb stores just in-frame clones and leaves some out. This table has about 210,000 clones, about 88% appearing once. Sequenced sample: peripheral blood. The receptors stem from a woman between 40 and 55 years old with acute or convalescent COVID-19.

The J gene is TRBJ2-3, the V gene TRBV24-1; maybe TRBD2 (5 bases). The CDR3 loop spans 14 amino acids. V lost 5 bases and J lost 6, with 14 bases in between. Germline V gene lookup returns CDR1 KGHDR and CDR2 SFDVKD. CDR3 coding DNA: TGTGCCACCAGTGGGGCACCGCCGGGGGATACGCAGTATTTT. Amino acid sequence: CATSGAPPGDTQYF.

The V gene is TRBV11-2, the J gene TRBJ1-1; 10 positions match TRBD1. The length of the CDR3 is 15 residues. J lost 1 base, V lost 5 bases, and 4 bases had no gene match. Germline V gene sequence: CDR1 SGHAT, CDR2 FQNNGV. This CDR3 reads CASSARTGGNTEAFF. DNA for the CDR3: TGTGCCAGCAGCGCCCGGACAGGGGGGAACACTGAAGCTTTCTTT. Variable domain in full (rest from reference TRBV11-2 and TRBJ1-1): EAGVAQSPRYKIIEKRQSVAFWCNPISGHATLYWYQQILGQGPKLLIQFQNNGVVDDSQLPKDRFSAERLKGVDSTLKIQPAKLEDSAVYLCASSARTGGNTEAFFGQGTRLTVV.

The rearrangement links TRBV5-4 to TRBJ2-3, with D possibly TRBD1 on 5 matching bases. Germline V gene sequence: CDR1 SGHNT, CDR2 YYREEE (reference sequence). Trimming took 3 bases from V and 2 from J, leaving 19 bases between them. CDR3 length: 17 residues. CDR3 in DNA: TGTGCCAGCAGCTCCATAGGCAGGGAATTTTTCACAGATACGCAGTATTTT. Its protein product is CASSSIGREFFTDTQYF.

The V and J genes are TRBV14 and TRBJ2-5, with 10 bases lining up with TRBD1. The CDR3 consists of 16 residues. The germline gives CDR1 SGHDN, CDR2 FVKESK. The V and J ends lost 4 bases and 1 base, in that order; junction bases with no gene match: 6. The CDR3 protein is CASSPRDRGLQETQYF. The CDR3 DNA reads as TGTGCCAGCAGCCCCCGGGACAGGGGACTCCAAGAGACCCAGTACTTC.

The genes are TRBV19 and TRBJ1-5; 9 positions match TRBD1. Losses at the gene ends were 7 bases for V and 0 bases for J; bases not matched to a gene: 16. CDR1 is LNHDA, CDR2 SQIVND, per germline (reference sequence). The CDR3 covers 19 residues. The CDR3 loop is CASTFSTGQGGYSNQPQHF. The DNA for the CDR3 is TGTGCCAGTACCTTTAGTACGGGACAGGGCGGATATAGCAATCAGCCCCAGCATTTT.

The table lists this clone with a count of one. CDR3 protein: CASSQVGGQGNTEAFF. The CDR3 nucleotides are TGTGCCAGCAGCCAAGTGGGGGGACAGGGGAACACTGAAGCTTTCTTT. The rearrangement links TRBV4-2 to TRBJ1-1; TRBD1 matches at 9 bases. The V gene's germline CDR1 is LGHNA and CDR2 YNFKEQ. The V and J ends lost 1 base and 1 base, in that order; junction bases with no gene match: 4. This CDR3 has 16 residues.

This chain uses TRBV7-2 with TRBJ2-1, with 9 bases aligning to TRBD2. The CDR3 runs 15 residues. Germline V CDR1 and CDR2: SGHTA, FQGNSA. With 7 bases clipped from V and 4 bases from J, the junction kept 8 bases outside the gene matches. The DNA for the CDR3 is TGTGCCAGCAACCCTGGACTAGCGACGTACAATGAGCAGTTCTTC. It yields the protein CASNPGLATYNEQFF.

The chain has TRBV5-1 and TRBJ1-2, with TRBD1 matching 11 bases. The germline V gene has CDR1 SGHRS and CDR2 YFSETQ. V was pared by 7 bases and J by 3 bases, with 5 bases of the junction left unmatched. The CDR3 length is 14 residues. CDR3: CASGKGQGDYGYTF. In DNA form, the CDR3 reads TGCGCCAGCGGCAAGGGACAGGGGGACTATGGCTACACCTTC.

The rearrangement uses TRBV3-1 (or the pseudogene TRBV3-2) and TRBJ2-2; D gene uncertain. The CDR3 extends over 14 amino acids. Germline V gene lookup returns CDR1 LGHDT and CDR2 YNNKEL (reference sequence). V shed 1 base and J shed 1 base, with 4 bases lying between them. CDR3 residues: CASSQGGNTGELFF. DNA for the CDR3: TGTGCCAGCAGCCAAGGAGGGAACACCGGGGAGCTGTTTTTT.